This T cell receptor beta chain emerged from a study of T cell repertoires in cytomegalovirus infection. The wider study: In public TCR beta signatures, there were indications of both CMV infection and matching HLA type.

Broader study findings: Ex vivo responses were dominated by HLA-C-restricted CMV-specific TCR beta clonotypes. Cumulative public TCR beta family frequency identified CMV carriers with the relevant HLA.

CDR3 length: 14 amino acids. Germline V gene sequence: CDR1 LNHDA, CDR2 SQIVND (reference sequence). Deletions cut 7 bases from V and 4 bases from J, with 16 bases between. Concerning this clonotype: Antigen specificity is unknown.

TCRdb analysed the reads with MiXCR anew, one entry per CDR3 protein. The data show hundreds of thousands of distinct CDR3 sequences, with roughly 20% seen just once and under 9% held by the top ten. This clonotype originated in a human donor in good health (CMV status not recorded). Some clones in this sample may be carry-over from other donors' samples. The material sequenced was PBMCs. The chain has TRBV19 and TRBJ2-5; TRBD1 might be the D (5 bases). For the CDR3, the DNA is TGTGCCAGTACCCCGGGTGGGGCCCGAGAGACCCAGTACTTC. It yields the protein CASTPGGARETQYF.